These T cell receptor beta chains were read from a single sample in a study of early T cells in non-severe SARS-CoV-2 infection. TCRdb re-analysed the 5' RACE reads in MiXCR, keeping a single row per CDR3 protein. The sample contains 70,000 or so distinct CDR3 sequences, about 9.4% of which appear only once. Source: whole blood, taken at baseline. These receptors originate from an adult who was a healthcare worker with PCR-confirmed SARS-CoV-2 infection or an uninfected control (not recorded which). CDR3s include the opening cysteine and the closing phenylalanine or tryptophan. Rows give clone size only sometimes, using once, few, many, or a class for an expanded clone.

CDR3aa | abundance | v_gene
CASRKGVAGELFF | . | TRBV6-2/TRBV6-3
CASSLEGGLSTDTQYF | . | TRBV7-3
CASSEEPGQGTDTQYF | . | TRBV2
CASSLFGHTSTDTQYF | many | TRBV7-8
CASSFTGDSNQPQHF | few | TRBV27
CATSRVGEETQYF | . | TRBV15
CASRDRGHEKLFF | many | TRBV7-8
CASSSPRGRLNTQYF | . | TRBV11-2
CSAREFLSSYEQYF | few | TRBV20-1
CASSPFHRSTDTQYF | many | TRBV6-4
CASSRTSGGTETQYF | . | TRBV14
CASRDRAGEDEQYF | many | TRBV2
CASSVNTGPTYGYTF | many | TRBV6-1
CASSLVTQNTEAFF | many | TRBV5-1
CASSGLPQYF | many | TRBV10-1
CSGEGGTASTDTQYF | few | TRBV29-1